The 22 T cell receptor beta chains reported below all come from one sample, sequenced in a study of persistence of HIV-infected CD4 T cells. The stimulus was an HIV-1 Gag 15-mer peptide pool, 1 ug/peptide/mL. CD4+ T cells upregulating both CD40 ligand and CD69 were sorted as responding cells. Sequencing used immunoSEQ version 4 in survey mode. The data were produced by immunoSEQ multiplex PCR, yet TCRdb's version contains in-frame clones alone and is incomplete. The sample consists of tens of thousands of clones, less than 85% of them appearing once. For these receptors, no antigen is known. The source material was CD4+ T cells sorted from PBMCs after approximately 20-hour stimulation, sampled from a patient who received antiretroviral therapy. Receptors originate from an adult man with HIV who was CMV-seropositive.

This clone was picked up a small number of times. J is TRBJ2-3 and V is TRBV7-2, with TRBD2 matching over 8 bases. CDR3 length: 16 residues. Germline-derived CDR1 and CDR2 are SGHTA and FQGNSA. J was trimmed by 11 bases and V by 6 bases; bases with no gene match: 19. Written as DNA, the CDR3 is TGTGCCAGCAGTTTCAAGGGGGGACTAGGCCTAATGGGGCAGTATTTT. Translated, it gives CASSFKGGLGLMGQYF.

The chain recombines TRBV28 with TRBJ1-3, with D unclear. The CDR3 is made up of 13 amino acids. Germline V gene data show CDR1 as MDHEN and CDR2 as SYDVKM. V lost 6 bases and J lost 0, with 6 bases in between. The CDR3: CASRVPSGNTIYF. The DNA for the CDR3 is TGTGCCAGCAGGGTACCCTCTGGAAACACCATATATTTT.

V and J are TRBV6-5 and TRBJ1-4; D not resolved. Germline CDR1 reads MNHEY; CDR2 reads SVGAGI. This CDR3 comprises 12 residues. Trimming cost V 0 bases and J 12 bases, with 8 bases left between them. The CDR3 nucleotides read TGTGCCAGCAGTTACTCTGGCAGCGAACTGTTTTTT. It yields the protein CASSYSGSELFF.

The V gene is TRBV18, the J gene TRBJ2-5, with TRBD2 matching 8 bases. After removal of 3 bases from V and 5 bases from J, the junction contained 14 bases not matched to a gene. Per germline, CDR1 KGHSH and CDR2 LQKENI. The CDR3 has 17 residues. The CDR3 region is CASSPFNPAGVRETQYF. Written as DNA, the CDR3 is TGTGCCAGCTCACCCTTTAACCCAGCGGGGGTCAGGGAGACCCAGTACTTC. Looking up the rest from reference TRBV18 and TRBJ2-5 gives the full variable domain: NAGVMQNPRHLVRRRGQEARLRCSPMKGHSHVYWYRQLPEEGLKFMVYLQKENIIDESGMPKERFSAEFPKEGPSILRIQQVVRGDSAAYFCASSPFNPAGVRETQYFGPGTRLLVL.

V gene TRBV2 combines with J gene TRBJ2-1; TRBD1 is a possible D gene (6 bases). CDR3 length equals 13 residues. The germline V and J ends were trimmed by 7 bases and 0 bases, with 7 bases remaining between them. From germline, CDR1 is SNHLY and CDR2 FYNNEI. The CDR3 nucleotides read TGTGCCAGCAAGGACAGCTCCTACAATGAGCAGTTCTTC. Amino acids: CASKDSSYNEQFF.

This clone was counted a single time. The chain combines TRBV29-1 with TRBJ1-3; D is unclear. Per the germline V gene, CDR1 is SQVTM and CDR2 is ANQGSEA. The CDR3 loop spans 14 amino acids. The V end lost 0 bases, the J end lost 4 bases, and 10 bases lay between the germline ends. DNA for the CDR3: TGCAGCGTTGAAGATAATCGCGTCGGAAACACCATATATTTT. This sequence encodes CSVEDNRVGNTIYF. The variable domain in full, completed from reference TRBV29-1 and TRBJ1-3, reads SAVISQKPSRDICQRGTSLTIQCQVDSQVTMMFWYRQQPGQSLTLIATANQGSEATYESGFVIDKFPISRPNLTFSTLTVSNMSPEDSSIYLCSVEDNRVGNTIYFGEGSWLTVV.

The V gene is TRBV6-6, the J gene TRBJ1-4; 7 bases line up with TRBD1. Germline V gene data show CDR1 as MNHNY and CDR2 as SVGAGI (reference sequence). Trimming at V came to 6 bases and at J to 12 bases, leaving 7 bases not matched to a gene. The CDR3 covers 12 residues. DNA for the CDR3: TGTGCCAGCAGGGAAGACAGGGCGCAACTGTTTTTT. As protein: CASREDRAQLFF.

The chain links TRBV7-2 to TRBJ2-3, with D unresolved. CDR3 length: 12 residues. Germline CDR1 and CDR2: SGHTA and FQGNSA. V was shortened by 5 bases and J by 4 bases, with 7 bases between the two germline ends. The CDR3 spells CASSEGADTQYF. For the CDR3, the DNA is TGTGCCAGCAGCGAAGGAGCAGATACGCAGTATTTT.

This sequence joins TRBV2 and TRBJ2-2; D remains unclear. The length of the CDR3 is 12 residues. Per the germline V gene, CDR1 is SNHLY and CDR2 is FYNNEI. V was pared by 6 bases and J by 7 bases, with 9 bases between. The CDR3 spells CASRAIDGELFF. The DNA for the CDR3 is TGTGCCAGCAGGGCCATTGACGGGGAGCTGTTTTTT. Supplemented by reference TRBV2 and TRBJ2-2, the full variable domain reads EPEVTQTPSHQVTQMGQEVILRCVPISNHLYFYWYRQILGQKVEFLVSFYNNEISEKSEIFDDQFSVERPDGSNFTLKIRSTKLEDSAMYFCASRAIDGELFFGEGSRLTVL.

This chain joins TRBV7-9 and TRBJ2-2; 8 nucleotides match TRBD1. Germline CDR1 is SEHNR and CDR2 is FQNEAQ (reference sequence). CDR3 size: 15 residues. J gave up 3 bases and V 6 bases, and 6 bases lay outside the gene matches. CDR3 DNA: TGTGCCAGCAGGCCGGGACAGGCTTACACCGGGGAGCTGTTTTTT. It specifies CASRPGQAYTGELFF.

This clone has just a few counts. The rearrangement uses TRBV28 and TRBJ2-3; no clear D gene. CDR3 length equals 15 residues. Trimming pared 5 bases from V and 2 bases from J, leaving 14 bases between. Germline V gene lookup returns CDR1 MDHEN and CDR2 SYDVKM. The CDR3 here is CASSGPSSLTDTQYF. DNA for the CDR3: TGTGCCAGCAGTGGGCCGAGTTCCCTCACAGATACGCAGTATTTT.

The J gene is TRBJ1-5, the V gene TRBV18; TRBD1 matches at 11 bases. Trimming at V came to 0 bases and at J to 6 bases, leaving 1 base not matched to a gene. The CDR3 is 15 amino acids. The germline gives CDR1 KGHSH, CDR2 LQKENI. CDR3 in amino acids: CASSPPGQGGQPQHF. DNA for the CDR3: TGTGCCAGCTCACCACCGGGACAGGGGGGTCAGCCCCAGCATTTT.

The rearrangement uses TRBV5-1 and TRBJ2-7, with D tentatively TRBD1 (6 bases). This CDR3 has 13 residues. Trimming removed 3 bases at V and 5 bases at J, with 12 bases between. The germline gives CDR1 SGHRS, CDR2 YFSETQ. In DNA, the CDR3 is TGCGCCAGCAGCTCATACCAGGGGAACGAGCAGTACTTC. Its protein product is CASSSYQGNEQYF.

This chain uses TRBV5-1 with TRBJ1-1; tentatively, D is TRBD1 (6 bases). This CDR3 contains 15 residues. Trimming removed 4 bases at V and 1 base at J, with 14 bases between. The germline V gene encodes CDR1 SGHRS and CDR2 YFSETQ. CDR3 sequence: CASSPHAGQNTEAFF. DNA for the CDR3: TGCGCCAGCAGCCCACATGCGGGACAGAACACTGAAGCTTTCTTT.

This chain uses TRBV14 with TRBJ2-1; D is unclear. The germline V gene has CDR1 SGHDN and CDR2 FVKESK. The CDR3 has 16 amino acids. Trimming left V 0 bases short and J 0 bases short, with 9 bases between. CDR3 protein: CASSQDSGSSYNEQFF. CDR3 coding DNA: TGTGCCAGCAGCCAAGATTCCGGGTCCTCCTACAATGAGCAGTTCTTC.

The chain recombines TRBV4-1 with TRBJ2-3; TRBD1 is a possible D gene (6 bases). CDR3 length: 17 residues. The V and J ends lost 0 bases and 2 bases respectively, with 15 bases between them. Germline CDR1 is MGHRA and CDR2 is YSYEKL. The CDR3 reads CASSQDGTHILTDTQYF. The CDR3 DNA sequence: TGCGCCAGCAGCCAAGACGGGACACACATCCTCACAGATACGCAGTATTTT.

The chain uses TRBV10-3 and TRBJ2-3; 7 bases agree with TRBD1. The CDR3 spans 14 residues. V lost 6 bases to trimming and J lost 1 base; unmatched junction nucleotides: 4. The germline CDR1 and CDR2 sequences are ENHRY and SYGVKD. The CDR3 DNA follows: TGTGCCATCAGGCCCGGGACAGGCACAGATACGCAGTATTTT. Protein product: CAIRPGTGTDTQYF.

V and J are TRBV19 and TRBJ2-3; 7 positions agree with TRBD1. J gave up 6 bases and V 8 bases, and 17 bases lay outside the gene matches. CDR3 length: 16 residues. The V gene's germline CDR1 is LNHDA and CDR2 SQIVND (reference sequence). CDR3 DNA: TGTGCCAGTGGGCAGAGTCCGGGACAGTTAGCTGATACGCAGTATTTT. This translates into CASGQSPGQLADTQYF.

The rearrangement links TRBV10-3 to TRBJ2-7, with a tentative D call TRBD2 (5 bases). Germline CDR1 and CDR2: ENHRY and SYGVKD. The CDR3 has 16 residues. V was trimmed by 3 bases and J by 3 bases, leaving 18 bases between them. DNA for the CDR3: TGTGCCATCAGTGACACCCGGACTCCTCTTGGCTACGAGCAGTACTTC. It is translated as CAISDTRTPLGYEQYF.

The gene calls are TRBV24-1 and TRBJ2-6; 7 bases map to TRBD1. This CDR3 contains 18 residues. The germline gives CDR1 KGHDR, CDR2 SFDVKD. The V gene end was trimmed by 3 bases and the J gene end by 0 bases; junction bases not matched to a gene: 7. DNA of the CDR3: TGTGCCACCAGTGATGCCCGGGACAGAGCCTCTGGGGCCAACGTCCTGACTTTC. As protein: CATSDARDRASGANVLTF.

The gene calls are TRBV6-6 and TRBJ1-2; TRBD1 matches 8 bases. Germline V gene data show CDR1 as MNHNY and CDR2 as SVGAGI (reference sequence). This CDR3 is 13 amino acids long. V gave up 7 bases and J gave up 5 bases; unmatched junction bases: 6. CDR3 residues: CASTTTGEYGYTF. In nucleotides, the CDR3 is TGTGCCAGCACCACGACAGGGGAATATGGCTACACCTTC.

V and J are TRBV12-3 or TRBV12-4 and TRBJ2-7; no clear D. The CDR3 extends over 12 amino acids. Trimming removed 8 bases from V and 2 bases from J, with 10 bases in between. CDR3 in DNA: TGTGCCAGCGGATCCACCACCTACGAGCAGTACTTC. Translation gives CASGSTTYEQYF.